These 13 T cell receptor beta chains share one sample of origin, sequenced in a study of CD8+ T cells in alopecia areata. Sequencing used cDNA as its template, made by extracting RNA and reverse transcribing it. TCRdb's table, derived via immunoSEQ multiplex PCR, lists solely in-frame clones and lacks some. The data contain about 200,000 clones, more than 55% of them singletons. Sample: CD8+ T cells sorted from blood. The receptor source for this set is a human donor in good health.

This rearrangement joins TRBV29-1 to TRBJ1-2; 9 bases are a match to TRBD1. The J segment lost 4 bases and the V segment lost 6 bases, leaving 6 bases of the junction unmatched. Germline CDR1 is SQVTM and CDR2 is ANQGSEA. This CDR3 contains 13 residues. The CDR3 nucleotides read TGCAGCGTAGGGACAGGGAAATTCTATGGCTACACCTTC. Encoded protein: CSVGTGKFYGYTF.

This clone came up a few times. The chain combines TRBV7-2 with TRBJ2-7, with a possible D match to TRBD1 (6 bases). CDR1 and CDR2 from the germline V gene are SGHTA and FQGNSA. The germline V and J ends were trimmed by 8 bases and 2 bases, with 19 bases remaining between them. CDR3 size: 15 residues. The CDR3 protein is CASSRDPGDAYEQYF. The CDR3 DNA reads TGTGCCAGCTCCCGAGACCCAGGGGACGCCTACGAGCAGTACTTC.

J is TRBJ1-6 and V is TRBV9; 7 positions agree with TRBD1. The V gene's germline CDR1 is SGDLS and CDR2 YYNGEE. The CDR3 has 13 residues. V gave up 4 bases and J gave up 10 bases; unmatched junction bases: 5. The CDR3 here is CASSRQGNSPLHF. In DNA, the CDR3 is TGTGCCAGCAGCCGACAGGGCAACTCACCCCTCCACTTT.

This chain connects TRBV11-3 to TRBJ2-3; D perhaps matches TRBD2 (6 bases). Germline CDR1 is SGHNT and CDR2 is YENEEA. The length of the CDR3 is 15 residues. Between the trimmed V and J ends, which lost 5 bases and 0 bases, there was a span of 12 bases. In nucleotides, the CDR3 is TGTGCCAGCAGCCCAGGAGGGGCAAGCACAGATACGCAGTATTTT. This gives the protein CASSPGGASTDTQYF.

The chain is built from TRBV4-1 and TRBJ2-7, with a possible D match to TRBD1 (6 bases). CDR3 length: 15 residues. Germline CDR1 and CDR2: MGHRA and YSYEKL. V dropped 1 base and J dropped 3 bases, with 13 bases sitting between them. The CDR3 is CASSQVWDKSYEQYF. The CDR3 DNA follows: TGCGCCAGCAGCCAAGTATGGGACAAGAGCTACGAGCAGTACTTC.

The V gene is TRBV25-1, the J gene TRBJ2-1, with 11 bases that match TRBD2. The CDR3 consists of 15 residues. Germline V gives CDR1 MGHDK, CDR2 SYGVNS. Germline trimming cut 5 bases from V and 9 bases from J; bases unmatched to any gene: 9. The CDR3 sequence is CASSPPGLAAVEQFF. CDR3 DNA: TGTGCCAGCAGTCCACCGGGACTAGCGGCAGTTGAGCAGTTCTTC. The full variable domain, its missing parts supplied by reference TRBV25-1 and TRBJ2-1, is EADIYQTPRYLVIGTGKKITLECSQTMGHDKMYWYQQDPGMELHLIHYSYGVNSTEKGDLSSESTVSRIRTEHFPLTLESARPSHTSQYLCASSPPGLAAVEQFFGPGTRLTVL.

The table lists this clone with a few counts. The DNA of the CDR3 is TGTGCCAGCAGCGTAGACGGACAGGACTATGGCTACACCTTC. This encodes CASSVDGQDYGYTF. The gene calls are TRBV9 and TRBJ1-2, with 7 bases lining up with TRBD1. Germline-derived CDR1 and CDR2 are SGDLS and YYNGEE. J lost 3 bases, V lost 0 bases, and 2 bases had no gene match. The CDR3 consists of 14 residues.

This chain uses TRBV9 with TRBJ2-5; D is undetermined. Germline assignment: CDR1 SGDLS and CDR2 YYNGEE. The CDR3 has 12 amino acids. The V end lost 5 bases, the J end lost 5 bases, and 10 bases lay between the germline ends. The CDR3 protein is CASSSTLETQYF. In nucleotides, the CDR3 is TGTGCCAGCAGTTCCACCCTTGAGACCCAGTACTTC.

This chain joins TRBV10-2 and TRBJ1-2; possible D gene TRBD1, 5 bases. CDR1 WSHSY and CDR2 SAAADI come from the germline V gene. This CDR3 spans 14 amino acids. V was cut by 3 bases and J by 4 bases, with 12 bases left in between. CDR3 DNA sequence: TGCGCCAGCAGTGAAGATCAGGGAGGCTATGGCTACACCTTC. Translation: CASSEDQGGYGYTF.

V is TRBV5-6 and J is TRBJ2-5; tentatively, D is TRBD2 (6 bases). Germline assignment: CDR1 SGHDT and CDR2 YYEEEE. Trimming pared 4 bases from V and 1 base from J, leaving 14 bases between. This CDR3 is built from 15 residues. CDR3 sequence: CASSGGLGVQETQYF. In nucleotides, the CDR3 is TGTGCCAGCAGCGGGGGACTGGGGGTCCAAGAGACCCAGTACTTC.

The chain links TRBV29-1 to TRBJ2-1; 10 bases fit TRBD1. The V gene end was trimmed by 2 bases and the J gene end by 10 bases; junction bases not matched to a gene: 17. The CDR3 is 17 residues long. CDR1 and CDR2 from the germline V gene are SQVTM and ANQGSEA. The CDR3 DNA reads TGCAGCGTTGAATCTCCACCCCGTGACAGGGGGCCACGGGAGCAGTTCTTC. Protein: CSVESPPRDRGPREQFF.

This clone was seen a few times. Relative to the germline gene, one junction end is altered; a read error may explain this. The chain uses TRBV4-1 and TRBJ2-7, with 7 bases identical to TRBD1. Germline V gene data show CDR1 as MGHRA and CDR2 as YSYEKL. This CDR3 spans 12 amino acids. The CDR3 nucleotides are TGCGCCAGTCGGGACAGCTCCAACGAGCAGTACTTC. It yields the protein CASRDSSNEQYF.

The J gene is TRBJ2-5, the V gene TRBV27; TRBD2 aligns across 13 bases. The CDR3 extends over 17 amino acids. The V and J ends lost 4 bases and 6 bases, in that order; junction bases with no gene match: 11. The germline V gene encodes CDR1 MNHEY and CDR2 SMNVEV (reference sequence). CDR3 sequence reads: CASSSDIRLAGGQTQYF. The CDR3, as DNA: TGTGCCAGCAGTTCGGACATTCGACTAGCGGGGGGACAGACCCAGTACTTC.